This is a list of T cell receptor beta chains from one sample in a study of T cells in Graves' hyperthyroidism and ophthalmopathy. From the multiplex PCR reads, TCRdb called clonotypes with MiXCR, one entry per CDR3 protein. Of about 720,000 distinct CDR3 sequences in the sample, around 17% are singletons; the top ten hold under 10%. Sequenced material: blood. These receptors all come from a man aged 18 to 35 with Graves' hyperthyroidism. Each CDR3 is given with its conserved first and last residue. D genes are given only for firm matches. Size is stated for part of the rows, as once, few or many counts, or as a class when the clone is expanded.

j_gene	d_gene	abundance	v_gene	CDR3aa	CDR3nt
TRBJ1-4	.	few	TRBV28	CARRDESGILFF	TGTGCCAGAAGGGACGAGAGCGGTATACTGTTTTTT
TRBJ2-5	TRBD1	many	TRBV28	CASSLEAQGAVRQETQYF	TGTGCCAGCAGTTTAGAGGCGCAGGGGGCGGTTCGGCAGGAGACCCAGTACTTC
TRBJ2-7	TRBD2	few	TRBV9	CASSPTGGTSGSLAYEQYF	TGTGCCAGCAGCCCGACGGGGGGGACTAGCGGGAGCTTAGCCTACGAGCAGTACTTC
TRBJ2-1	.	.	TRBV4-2	CASSQEEGGSYNEQFF	TGTGCCAGCAGCCAAGAAGAAGGCGGCTCCTACAATGAGCAGTTCTTC
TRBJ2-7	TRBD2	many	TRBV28	CASSPPLAGVVEQYF	TGTGCCAGCAGCCCCCCTCTAGCGGGAGTAGTCGAGCAGTACTTC
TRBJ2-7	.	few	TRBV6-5	CASSYRRSYEQYF	TGTGCCAGCAGTTACCGTAGAAGCTACGAGCAGTACTTC
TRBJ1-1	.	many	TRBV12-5	CASGLGQGRSTEAFF	TGTGCTAGTGGTTTGGGGCAGGGTCGGAGCACTGAAGCTTTCTTT
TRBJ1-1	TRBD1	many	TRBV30	CAWSAGGTEAFF	TGTGCCTGGAGTGCAGGGGGGACTGAAGCTTTCTTT
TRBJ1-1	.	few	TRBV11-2	CASSFWSNTEAFF	TGTGCCAGCAGCTTTTGGTCGAACACTGAAGCTTTCTTT
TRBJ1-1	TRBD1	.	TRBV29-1	CSVLQGAGTEAFF	TGCAGCGTCTTACAGGGGGCGGGAACTGAAGCTTTCTTT
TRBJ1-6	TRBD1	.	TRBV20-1	CSARQGNSPLHF	TGCAGTGCTCGACAGGGGAATTCACCCCTCCACTTT
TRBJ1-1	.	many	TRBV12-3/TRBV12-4	CASSLSGGRMGNTEAFF	TGTGCCAGCAGTTTATCCGGGGGGCGAATGGGGAACACTGAAGCTTTCTTT
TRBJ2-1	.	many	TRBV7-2	CASSLGDPNEQFF	TGTGCCAGCAGCTTAGGGGACCCCAATGAGCAGTTCTTC
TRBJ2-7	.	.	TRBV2	CASSERTPTYEQYF	TGTGCCAGCAGTGAGAGGACTCCCACGTACGAGCAGTACTTC
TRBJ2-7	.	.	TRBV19	CASSIKGGSYEQYF	TGTGCCAGTAGTATCAAAGGGGGCTCCTACGAGCAGTACTTC
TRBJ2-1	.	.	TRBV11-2	CASSLYGPYNERFF	TGTGCCAGCAGCTTGTACGGACCCTACAATGAGCGGTTCTTC
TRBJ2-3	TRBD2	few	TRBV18	CASSPSLTSADTQYF	TGTGCCAGCTCACCAAGCCTCACTAGCGCAGATACGCAGTATTTT
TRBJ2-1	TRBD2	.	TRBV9	CASSVSGSQNEQFF	TGTGCCAGCAGCGTCAGCGGGAGTCAGAATGAGCAGTTCTTC
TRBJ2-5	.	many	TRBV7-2	CASSLVGKETQYF	TGTGCCAGCAGCTTAGTAGGCAAAGAGACCCAGTACTTC
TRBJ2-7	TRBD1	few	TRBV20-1	CSARVPDRISYEQYF	TGCAGTGCTAGAGTCCCGGACAGGATCTCCTACGAGCAGTACTTC
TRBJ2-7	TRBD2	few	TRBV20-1	CSAFNSGTSYEQYF	TGCAGTGCATTCAACAGCGGGACCTCCTACGAGCAGTACTTC
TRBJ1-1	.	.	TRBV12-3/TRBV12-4	CASSFFTGHEAFF	TGTGCCAGCAGTTTCTTTACAGGTCATGAAGCTTTCTTT
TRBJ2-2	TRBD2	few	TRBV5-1	CASSKVAGAYLAGELFF	TGCGCCAGCAGCAAAGTAGCGGGAGCCTATTTGGCCGGGGAGCTGTTTTTT
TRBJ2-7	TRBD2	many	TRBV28	CASTPLAGADEQYF	TGTGCCAGCACCCCTCTAGCGGGAGCTGACGAGCAGTACTTC
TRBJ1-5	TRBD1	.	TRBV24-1	CATSGPGGFQPQHF	TGTGCCACCAGTGGTCCAGGGGGCTTTCAGCCCCAGCATTTT
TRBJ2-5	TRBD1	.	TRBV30	CAWSTGQGVSETQYF	TGTGCCTGGAGCACCGGACAGGGGGTTTCGGAGACCCAGTACTTC
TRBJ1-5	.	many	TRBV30	CAWSTAGGQPQHF	TGTGCCTGGAGTACCGCGGGGGGTCAGCCCCAGCATTTT
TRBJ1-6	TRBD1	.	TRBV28	CASSLDRVYNSPLHF	TGTGCCAGCAGTTTAGACAGGGTGTATAATTCACCCCTCCACTTT
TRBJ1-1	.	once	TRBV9	CASSVGRLGNTEAFF	TGTGCCAGCAGCGTGGGACGTCTCGGGAACACTGAAGCTTTCTTT
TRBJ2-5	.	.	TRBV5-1	CASSLDHTGPRETQYF	TGCGCCAGCAGCTTAGATCACACGGGACCCAGAGAGACCCAGTACTTC
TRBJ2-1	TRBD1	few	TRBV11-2	CASSLQGWGEQFF	TGTGCCAGCAGTTTACAGGGGTGGGGTGAGCAGTTCTTC
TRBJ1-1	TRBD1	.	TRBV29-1	CSGENRGQEAFF	TGCAGCGGTGAGAACAGGGGACAGGAAGCTTTCTTT
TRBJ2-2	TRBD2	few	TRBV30	CAWSAGTSENGELFF	TGTGCCTGGAGTGCCGGGACTAGTGAAAACGGGGAGCTGTTTTTT
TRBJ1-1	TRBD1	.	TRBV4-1	CASSQGGTGGITNTEAFF	TGCGCCAGCAGCCAAGGTGGGACAGGGGGCATCACGAACACTGAAGCTTTCTTT
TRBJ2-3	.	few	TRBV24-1	CATSEPTGNSTDTQYF	TGTGCCACCAGTGAACCCACAGGGAATAGCACAGATACGCAGTATTTT
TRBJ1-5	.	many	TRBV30	CACSTGITNQPQHF	TGTGCCTGTTCTACAGGGATCACAAATCAGCCCCAGCATTTT
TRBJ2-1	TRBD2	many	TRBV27	CASSLLTSGDNEQFF	TGTGCCAGCAGTTTATTGACTAGCGGCGACAATGAGCAGTTCTTC
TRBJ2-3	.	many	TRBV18	CASSLTHTDTQYF	TGTGCCAGCTCACTGACACACACAGATACGCAGTATTTT
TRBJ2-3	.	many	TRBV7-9	CASSSDSYTDTQYF	TGTGCCAGCAGCTCCGACAGTTACACAGATACGCAGTATTTT
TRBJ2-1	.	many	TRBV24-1	CATSDLVGTNSYNEQFF	TGTGCCACCAGTGATTTGGTAGGGACCAACTCCTACAATGAGCAGTTCTTC
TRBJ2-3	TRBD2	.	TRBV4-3	CASSRGGRTDTQYF	TGCGCCAGCAGCCGGGGCGGGAGGACAGATACGCAGTATTTT
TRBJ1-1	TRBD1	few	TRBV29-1	CSGSQDRGPEAFF	TGCAGCGGATCCCAGGACAGGGGGCCTGAAGCTTTCTTT
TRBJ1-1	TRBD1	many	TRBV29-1	CSALTGTNTEAFF	TGCAGCGCCCTGACAGGGACGAACACTGAAGCTTTCTTT
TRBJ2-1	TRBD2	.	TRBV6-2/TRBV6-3	CASSYPGLAGGNEQFF	TGTGCCAGCAGTTACCCCGGACTAGCGGGAGGGAATGAGCAGTTCTTC
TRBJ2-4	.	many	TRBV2	CASSEVLLAKNIQYF	TGTGCCAGCAGTGAAGTCCTGCTAGCCAAAAACATTCAGTACTTC
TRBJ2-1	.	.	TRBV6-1	CASRRSYNEQFF	TGTGCCAGCCGGCGGTCCTACAATGAGCAGTTCTTC
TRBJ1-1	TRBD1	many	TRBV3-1	CASSTRDRGVSGTEAFF	TGTGCCAGCAGCACGCGGGACAGGGGTGTAAGTGGCACTGAAGCTTTCTTT